This T cell receptor (beta chain) emerged from a study of blood T cell repertoires in COVID-19 (dated by TCRdb to about 2020). Study-level background: The collaborator samples originated in the United States, Italy and Spain and spanned the acute and convalescent phases of COVID-19. The prospective study material was composed of cDNA or gDNA derived from T cells, B-cell-depleted T cells, or PBMCs. Subjects who had been exposed to COVID-19, were actively infected with it, or had recovered from it provided the deeply sampled blood TCRbeta repertoires that made up the dataset. The repertoires were released in a freely available public database meant as a resource for research on the immune response to SARS-CoV-2. Samples were obtained from the ongoing ImmuneRACE study (first 160 participants) and from some 1,200 subjects provided by 6 global collaborators. Nearly every sample came with metadata listing a de-identified subject ID, COVID-19 status, age in years and sex. HLA class I and class II types, where available, came from metadata supplied by the sample provider rather than from assay-based typing.

TCRbeta CDR3 regions were amplified from genomic DNA by means of the immunoSEQ Assay, a bias-controlled multiplex PCR. For the original study's pipeline: Within the assay, amplification of reference gene primers was used to estimate how many nucleated cells each sample contained. To quantify the absolute abundance of each unique TCRbeta CDR3 rearrangement, sequence reads were collapsed and filtered. For each sample, productive Simpson clonality was calculated by taking the square root of Simpson's diversity index across productive rearrangements. The immuneACCESS repertoire file appears here via TCRdb, limited to in-frame rearrangements. These files lack a portion of the clones; in checked studies, under half of the deficit traces to unresolved V genes, and the cause of the others is not known. The V and J calls and clone size come from that table; D and trimming were worked out from the DNA. The sample table shows tens of thousands of clones, and roughly four fifths are seen once. The ten largest clones take up less than 25% of the sample.

Collaborating institutions collected whole blood in K2EDTA tubes following their own protocols. Collaborator samples were shipped for TCRbeta analysis as frozen whole blood, isolated PBMCs, or DNA extracted from either sample type. The investigation overall reported the following: The amount of clinical and demographic metadata varied by source and participant and was provided uncurated.

Notes on this clone: Its antigen remains unidentified. Base qualities are not at hand, and no much larger clone is one base apart.

The TCR comes from a human donor with acute or convalescent COVID-19. The donor label of this sample is uncertain. The sample taken for sequencing was peripheral blood.

The CDR3: CASSPGQYQPQHF. Read as DNA, the sequence is TGTGCCAGCAGCCCGGGACAGTATCAGCCCCAGCATTTT. Recombination linked TRBV3-1 (or the pseudogene TRBV3-2) to TRBJ1-5, with TRBD1 identical over 7 junction bases. CDR1 and CDR2 (LGHDT, YNNKEL) derive from the germline V gene (reference sequence). Trimming takes 4 bases off V and 5 bases off J; junction bases not matched to a gene: 2. The CDR3 spans 13 residues, from the cysteine through the phenylalanine. The entry retains the CDR3 DNA only, 39 bases that are in frame from base 1.